A selection of T cell receptor beta chains follows, all from one sample in a study of cytomegalovirus exposure and HLA in healthy donors. Libraries were prepared by immunoSEQ multiplex PCR; TCRdb keeps only in-frame clonotypes and omits some of them. The table records 88,000 or so clones, 62% of them present only once. The sequenced sample consisted of PBMCs. The source is a male donor in good health and CMV-seropositive. Each CDR3 is given with its conserved first and last residue. The D gene is left open where the match is weak. A row's size may be missing; if present it is once, few, many or a size class.

TRBV23-1	-	TRBJ1-1	many	TGCGCCAGCAGACCCAGACAAACCACACCTTTGAACACTGAAGCTTTCTTT	CASRPRQTTPLNTEAFF
TRBV11-2	-	TRBJ2-7	-	TGTGCCAGCAGCCCCGGGGGCGGGGGCTGGTACTTC	CASSPGGGGWYF
TRBV29-1	-	TRBJ2-1	-	TGCAGCGCCGAGATGGGGGGTTTTGTAAACAATGAGCAGTTCTTC	CSAEMGGFVNNEQFF
TRBV5-1	-	TRBJ1-1	-	TGCGCCAGCAGCGTCAGGGAGGGGAACACTGAAGCTTTCTTT	CASSVREGNTEAFF
TRBV9	-	TRBJ1-2	once	TGTGCCAGCAGCGAGGGAGCCTATGGCTACACCTTC	CASSEGAYGYTF
TRBV15	TRBD1	TRBJ2-2	-	TGTGCCACCAGCAGACCAACAGGGGAATCCGGGGAGCTGTTTTTT	CATSRPTGESGELFF
TRBV15	TRBD1	TRBJ2-3	-	TGTGCCACCAGCAGGAAGGGACAGGCCACAGATACGCAGTATTTT	CATSRKGQATDTQYF
TRBV28	TRBD1	TRBJ1-4	-	TGTGCCAGCAGTTCGACAGGGCCCCTTGCTACTAATGAAAAACTGTTTTTT	CASSSTGPLATNEKLFF
TRBV5-4	TRBD2	TRBJ2-5	-	TGTGCCAGCAGCCTGCCGGGAGGCCGAGAGACCCAGTACTTC	CASSLPGGRETQYF
TRBV29-1	TRBD1	TRBJ2-7	-	TGCAGCGTTGAGGGCGGGACAGGGGGTCGGCCCTACGAGCAGTACTTC	CSVEGGTGGRPYEQYF
TRBV5-6	TRBD1	TRBJ1-5	once	TGTGCCAGCAGCTTCGGACAGGGTGGACTGGGCCAGCCCCAGCATTTT	CASSFGQGGLGQPQHF
TRBV21-1	-	TRBJ2-1	-	TGTGCCAGCAGCAAATACAGGGCATGCGAGCAGTTCTTC	CASSKYRACEQFF
TRBV19	TRBD2	TRBJ2-1	-	TGTGCCAGTACCAGCGGGAGGCGCCTCTCCTACAATGAGCAGTTCTTC	CASTSGRRLSYNEQFF
TRBV28	TRBD2	TRBJ2-7	-	TGTGCCAGCAGTTTGGGACTAGCAGGGATGCAGTACTTC	CASSLGLAGMQYF
TRBV6-5	TRBD2	TRBJ2-7	-	TGTGCCAGCAGCAGGGTTCGGGGGGACGAGCAGTACTTC	CASSRVRGDEQYF
TRBV6-6	TRBD1	TRBJ2-1	-	TGTGCCAGCAGTTACGCTCAGGAGACAGGGGAGCAGTTCTTC	CASSYAQETGEQFF
TRBV5-8	TRBD1	TRBJ2-3	few	TGTGCCAGCAGCCTCGGGACAGATAGAGATACGCAGTATTTT	CASSLGTDRDTQYF
TRBV19	-	TRBJ2-2	-	TGTGCCAGTAGTACCTACAGATCTAGCGATGTAAACACCGGGGAGCTGTTTTTT	CASSTYRSSDVNTGELFF
TRBV7-8	-	TRBJ2-5	-	TGTGCCAGCAGCTTAGACCCCCTGGGCGGGGAGACCCAGTACTTC	CASSLDPLGGETQYF
TRBV4-1	-	TRBJ1-2	once	TGCGCCAGCAGCCAAGACCCCAGGGCTAGAGCCTTC	CASSQDPRARAF
TRBV6-6	TRBD1	TRBJ2-7	-	TGTGCCAGCAGTCATCCCCGGTTCGGGACAGGACACGAGCAGTACTTC	CASSHPRFGTGHEQYF
TRBV9	TRBD1	TRBJ2-7	-	TGTGCCAGCAGCGTAGGGGGGACAGGGGTAGGGGAGCAGTACTTC	CASSVGGTGVGEQYF
TRBV19	TRBD1	TRBJ2-7	-	TGTGCCAGTAGTGTTCCGGGACAGGCGAGCGAGCAGTACTTC	CASSVPGQASEQYF
TRBV19	-	TRBJ2-7	-	TGTGCCAGTAGTATCTTTGGGACACCCTCCTACGAGCAGTACTTC	CASSIFGTPSYEQYF
TRBV28	-	TRBJ2-6	-	TGTGCCAGCAGTCCAGGGGGGGCCAACGTCCTGACTTTC	CASSPGGANVLTF
TRBV5-1	TRBD1	TRBJ1-2	-	TGCGCCAGCAGCTCTGGGACAGGGGGACTCTATGGCTACACCTTC	CASSSGTGGLYGYTF
TRBV18	TRBD1	TRBJ2-7	-	TGTGCCAGCTCACCCCCAGGGGGCTACGAGCAGTACTTC	CASSPPGGYEQYF
TRBV28	-	TRBJ1-5	-	TGTGCCAGCAGTTTGGTGGAGAGCAATCAGCCCCAGCATTTT	CASSLVESNQPQHF
TRBV5-1	-	TRBJ1-5	few	TGCGCCAGCAGCTTGTCGGGGTATAGCAATCAGCCCCAGCATTTT	CASSLSGYSNQPQHF
TRBV7-9	TRBD1	TRBJ1-6	-	TGTGCCAGCAGCCCGGGACAGGGTAATTCACCCCTCCACTTT	CASSPGQGNSPLHF
TRBV5-5	TRBD1	TRBJ1-3	few	TGTGCCAGCAGCCCGGCGACAGGGGTAATAAACACCATATATTTT	CASSPATGVINTIYF
TRBV6-4	TRBD1	TRBJ1-1	-	TGTGCCAGCAGTTCCACCGGGACAGACACTGAAGCTTTCTTT	CASSSTGTDTEAFF
TRBV20-1	-	TRBJ1-1	-	TGCAGTGCTAGAGATAGTGGTGAAGCTTTCTTT	CSARDSGEAFF
TRBV5-1	-	TRBJ1-2	-	TGCGCCAGCAGCTTGGACAGGGACTATGGCTACACCTTC	CASSLDRDYGYTF
TRBV11-2	-	TRBJ2-6	-	TGTGCCAGCAGCCCAGTCTCTGGGGCCAACGTCCTGACTTTC	CASSPVSGANVLTF
TRBV2	-	TRBJ1-1	few	TGTGCCAGCCGGGTTTCCACTGAAGCTTTCTTT	CASRVSTEAFF
TRBV29-1	TRBD1	TRBJ2-3	once	TGCAGCGTTGCCGGACTACAGGGGGAGGCAGATACGCAGTATTTT	CSVAGLQGEADTQYF
TRBV4-2	TRBD2	TRBJ2-3	-	TGTGCCAGCAGCCAAGATCGGGGGGGCCAGGATACGCAGTATTTT	CASSQDRGGQDTQYF
TRBV10-3	TRBD1	TRBJ2-5	-	TGTGCCATCAGTACTACAGGGGGCGAGGTGGAGACCCAGTACTTC	CAISTTGGEVETQYF
TRBV29-1	-	TRBJ1-1	-	TGCAGCGTTGTCCGGGAGGGGACGTTTGAAGCTTTCTTT	CSVVREGTFEAFF